This is a list of T cell receptor beta chains from one sample in a study of identical twins. From the 5' RACE reads, TCRdb called clonotypes with MiXCR, one entry per CDR3 protein. The sample contains roughly 690,000 distinct CDR3 sequences, less than 25% of which appear only once. The same sample was also used in a study of T cells expressing NK-cell markers.

Source material: PBMCs. The receptors were sampled from a woman aged 18 to 35 in good health. Each CDR3 is given with its conserved first and last residue. D genes are given only for firm matches. Clone size is not always given. Where it is, it says once, few, many or a class for expanded clones.

j_gene,v_gene,d_gene,abundance,len,CDR3nt,CDR3aa
TRBJ2-1,TRBV20-1,.,.,16,TGCAGTGCTAGCGGGGCCGGGACCCGAACCTACAATGAGCAGTTCTTC,CSASGAGTRTYNEQFF
TRBJ2-1,TRBV7-8,.,.,13,TGTGCCAGCAGCTTCGGGACTGCTGCCGGGCAGTTCTTC,CASSFGTAAGQFF
TRBJ2-3,TRBV20-1,.,.,15,TGCAGTGCTAGCCCCTCGGGGGAGGCGGGGGATACGCAGTATTTT,CSASPSGEAGDTQYF
TRBJ2-1,TRBV9,TRBD2,.,15,TGTGCCAGCAGCTCGACCGGGACTAGCAGCAATGAGCAGTTCTTC,CASSSTGTSSNEQFF
TRBJ1-4,TRBV6-1,.,few,14,TGTGCCAGCAGCCATCTCCGAAGGGGCGAAAAACTGTTTTTT,CASSHLRRGEKLFF
TRBJ2-2,TRBV12-3/TRBV12-4,.,many,11,TGTGCCAGCAGACTCACCGGGGAGCTGTTTTTT,CASRLTGELFF
TRBJ2-7,TRBV12-3/TRBV12-4,TRBD2,.,15,TGTGCCAGCACTAAACTAGCGTCGATTACCTACGAGCAGTACTTC,CASTKLASITYEQYF
TRBJ2-7,TRBV6-1,.,.,14,TGTGCCAGCAGTGTGACTAGTTTTACCTACGAGCAGTACTTC,CASSVTSFTYEQYF
TRBJ2-7,TRBV9,TRBD1,.,16,TGTGCCAGCAGCGTGGCCGGGACAGGGAATTCCTACGAGCAGTACTTC,CASSVAGTGNSYEQYF
TRBJ1-1,TRBV18,.,.,14,TGTGCCAGCTTGGCCAGGGGCTTGGGCACTGAAGCTTTCTTT,CASLARGLGTEAFF
TRBJ2-7,TRBV20-1,TRBD1,few,13,TGCAGTGTCTCGCGGGACAGGGTCTACGAGCAGTACTTC,CSVSRDRVYEQYF
TRBJ2-1,TRBV7-2,TRBD2,few,16,TGTGCCAGCAGCATGTGGGGACTAGCGGGGGGGAATGAGCAGTTCTTC,CASSMWGLAGGNEQFF
TRBJ2-7,TRBV7-2,.,few,14,TGTGCCAGCAGCTTATCCCGCCCACCCCACGAGCAGTACTTC,CASSLSRPPHEQYF
TRBJ2-3,TRBV12-3/TRBV12-4,TRBD2,many,14,TGTGCCAGCTTCCTAGCGGGGGGGCCAGATACGCAGTATTTT,CASFLAGGPDTQYF
TRBJ2-1,TRBV12-3/TRBV12-4,.,few,17,TGTGCCAGCAGTTCAGGTCGTACCGGGACACTTTACAATGAGCAGTTCTTC,CASSSGRTGTLYNEQFF
TRBJ2-3,TRBV20-1,.,once,16,TGCAGTGCTACAGTTCGCCCCGGACAGTACACAGATACGCAGTATTTT,CSATVRPGQYTDTQYF
TRBJ2-1,TRBV10-3,TRBD2,many,14,TGTGCCATCACCCCGGGACTAGCGAATCTTGAGCAGTTCTTC,CAITPGLANLEQFF
TRBJ2-7,TRBV4-3,.,many,15,TGCGCCAGCAGCCAAGATCGCGGCAGCTCCTACGAGCAGTACTTC,CASSQDRGSSYEQYF
TRBJ2-3,TRBV5-1,.,few,14,TGCGCCAGCAGCCCGGGACCCCTTCCAGATACGCAGTATTTT,CASSPGPLPDTQYF
TRBJ2-7,TRBV6-5,.,.,15,TGTGCCAGCAGTTCGGAGCTAAGGCGAGCCTACGAGCAGTACTTC,CASSSELRRAYEQYF
TRBJ2-1,TRBV7-3,TRBD2,.,18,TGTGCCAGCAGCTTAAACCCCCGGGTGGGGAAGGGAGGGAATGAGCAGTTCTTC,CASSLNPRVGKGGNEQFF
TRBJ1-1,TRBV29-1,.,many,10,TGCAGCGTTGACAACACTGAAGCTTTCTTT,CSVDNTEAFF
TRBJ1-5,TRBV7-2,TRBD1,many,15,TGTGCCAGCAGCTACTCCGGGACAGCTACGCAGCCCCAGCATTTT,CASSYSGTATQPQHF
TRBJ1-1,TRBV21-1,.,many,14,TGTGCCAGCAGCAAAGGGAACGGACAACGTTTCGCTTTCTTT,CASSKGNGQRFAFF
TRBJ2-7,TRBV7-2,.,few,14,TGTGCCAGCACCCAAGGGACCGGAGCCTACGAGCAGTACTTC,CASTQGTGAYEQYF
TRBJ2-1,TRBV12-3/TRBV12-4,TRBD2,few,16,TGTGCCAGCAACTCTCCCGGGACTAGCGGTTTCAGTGAGCAGTTCTTC,CASNSPGTSGFSEQFF
TRBJ2-6,TRBV7-3,.,.,19,TGTGCCAGCAGCTTAACGTTAGGTTTCGGAAACTCTGGGGCCAACGTCCTGACTTTC,CASSLTLGFGNSGANVLTF
TRBJ2-1,TRBV5-1,TRBD1,few,15,TGCGCCAGCACCCCGGGACAGGGGGCCTACAATGAGCAGTTCTTC,CASTPGQGAYNEQFF
TRBJ2-3,TRBV24-1,TRBD2,once,14,TGTGCCACCAGTGCCCGGGGGGGCACAGATACGCAGTATTTT,CATSARGGTDTQYF
TRBJ2-7,TRBV20-1,.,few,15,TGCAGTGCTAGAGATCAAGGGGGGCGCGCCCACGAGCAGTACTTC,CSARDQGGRAHEQYF
TRBJ1-2,TRBV5-6,.,few,15,TGTGCCAGCAGCTTGGTCGTCGGATCGCGCTATGGCTACACCTTC,CASSLVVGSRYGYTF
TRBJ2-7,TRBV7-9,TRBD2,.,14,TGTGCCAGCACGGCAGGGACTAGCGGGAGGAAGCAGTACTTC,CASTAGTSGRKQYF
TRBJ1-5,TRBV20-1,.,.,13,TGCAGTGCTGGCTCATATAGCAATCAGCCCCAGCATTTT,CSAGSYSNQPQHF
TRBJ2-3,TRBV27,.,.,14,TGTGCCAGCAGAGATAGCCGGGGATCAGATACGCAGTATTTT,CASRDSRGSDTQYF
TRBJ2-4,TRBV7-2,.,.,14,TGTGCCAGCAGTCATGATGGGGCCAAAAACATTCAGTACTTC,CASSHDGAKNIQYF
TRBJ2-5,TRBV20-1,.,many,13,TGCAGTGCTAGAGCTGCAATTCAAGAGACCCAGTACTTC,CSARAAIQETQYF
TRBJ2-5,TRBV6-5,TRBD2,.,18,TGTGCCAGCAGTCACTCCTTAGGACTAGCGGGAGAGCAAGAGACCCAGTACTTC,CASSHSLGLAGEQETQYF
TRBJ1-2,TRBV6-1,TRBD1,.,13,TGTGCCAGCAGTCAGGACAGGTTCGGTGGCTACACCTTC,CASSQDRFGGYTF
TRBJ2-7,TRBV27,.,.,14,TGTGCCAGCAGTTTGGGGGCAGTCACATACGAGCAGTACTTC,CASSLGAVTYEQYF
TRBJ2-7,TRBV18,.,.,14,TGTGCCAGCTCACCACCGGCTTACTCCTACGAGCAGTACTTC,CASSPPAYSYEQYF
TRBJ1-2,TRBV18,.,.,14,TGTGCCAGCTCACCTAGGGATGTCGACTATGGCTACACCTTC,CASSPRDVDYGYTF
TRBJ2-3,TRBV7-3,.,.,15,TGTGCCAGCAGCCCCGCCGGGACTGGCACAGATACGCAGTATTTT,CASSPAGTGTDTQYF
TRBJ1-2,TRBV15,.,.,12,TGTGCCACCAGCAACAGGGTCTATGGCTACACCTTC,CATSNRVYGYTF
TRBJ1-2,TRBV3-1,.,few,14,TGTGCCAGCAGCCAAGATTGGTGGAGGGAGGGCTACACCTTC,CASSQDWWREGYTF
TRBJ2-7,TRBV12-5,TRBD1,many,17,TGTGCTAGTGGTTTGCTTCGACAGGGGAATTTCCCCTACGAGCAGTACTTC,CASGLLRQGNFPYEQYF
TRBJ2-1,TRBV3-1,.,.,14,TGTGCCAGCAGCCAAGGGACTCTCCACAATGAGCAGTTCTTC,CASSQGTLHNEQFF
TRBJ2-7,TRBV12-3/TRBV12-4,.,many,13,TGTGCCAGCAGTTTCTCAGGGCGCTACGAGCAGTACTTC,CASSFSGRYEQYF
TRBJ2-3,TRBV7-6,.,many,12,TGTGCCAGCAGCTCGCGGGGAAGCGAGCAGTATTTT,CASSSRGSEQYF
TRBJ2-1,TRBV20-1,.,.,13,TGCAGTGCTTCGCCAAGAAGGGTCGATGAGCAGTTCTTC,CSASPRRVDEQFF
TRBJ2-5,TRBV20-1,.,.,13,TGCAGTGCGGAGAACAGGGTCCAAGAGACCCAGTACTTC,CSAENRVQETQYF
TRBJ2-7,TRBV27,.,.,15,TGTGCCAGCAGTTTATCTCCGGGCCAGTCCCACGAGCAGTACTTC,CASSLSPGQSHEQYF